These 8 T cell receptor beta chains originate from one sample sequenced in a study of T cell changes during pregnancy in multiple sclerosis. Data came from immunoSEQ multiplex PCR; TCRdb stores just in-frame clones and leaves some out. The table has about 68,000 clones, under 95% seen once. This specimen consisted of peripheral blood, obtained in the second trimester of pregnancy. The source of these receptors is a female donor with multiple sclerosis, enrolled in a pregnancy study.

The chain has TRBV7-3 and TRBJ2-5; 7 nucleotides match TRBD2. This CDR3 has 13 residues. Germline CDR1 reads SGHTA; CDR2 reads FQGTGA. V gave up 5 bases and J gave up 5 bases; unmatched junction bases: 5. CDR3 sequence (DNA): TGTGCCAGCAGCACCGGGGGGACGGAGACCCAGTACTTC. Protein product: CASSTGGTETQYF.

The chain recombines TRBV5-4 with TRBJ1-2; 9 bases match TRBD1. Germline values: CDR1 SGHNT, CDR2 YYREEE (reference sequence). The J segment lost 2 bases and the V segment lost 7 bases, leaving 12 bases of the junction unmatched. The CDR3 sequence is 16 residues long. Here the CDR3 reads CASGKNNGQGNYGYTF. DNA of the CDR3: TGTGCCAGCGGGAAGAATAACGGACAGGGGAACTATGGCTACACCTTC.

The chain links TRBV5-6 to TRBJ2-7, with TRBD1 matching over 7 bases. V was clipped by 2 bases and J by 4 bases; unmatched bases: 12. Germline values: CDR1 SGHDT, CDR2 YYEEEE. This CDR3 comprises 16 residues. CDR3 DNA sequence: TGTGCCAGCAGCTTTTCCGGGACAGCCATCTCGTACGAGCAGTACTTC. It translates to CASSFSGTAISYEQYF.

The chain joins TRBV7-6 to TRBJ2-1; TRBD2 matches at 10 bases. This CDR3 region has 15 residues. Germline assignment: CDR1 SGHVS and CDR2 FNYEAQ. The junction had 1 base not matched to a gene; V was cut back by 0 bases and J by 5 bases. CDR3 residues: CASSLASGGHNEQFF. CDR3 sequence (DNA): TGTGCCAGCAGCTTAGCTAGCGGGGGGCACAATGAGCAGTTCTTC. The full variable domain, its missing parts supplied by reference TRBV7-6 and TRBJ2-1, is GAGVSQSPRYKVTKRGQDVALRCDPISGHVSLYWYRQALGQGPEFLTYFNYEAQQDKSGLPNDRFSAERPEGSISTLTIQRTEQRDSAMYRCASSLASGGHNEQFFGPGTRLTVL.

The chain joins TRBV18 to TRBJ1-2, with 7 bases aligning to TRBD1. Per germline, CDR1 KGHSH and CDR2 LQKENI. The CDR3 spans 15 residues. With 1 base clipped from V and 6 bases from J, the junction kept 8 bases outside the gene matches. The CDR3 DNA follows: TGTGCCAGCTCACCACGACGGCAGGGGGACAATGGCTACACCTTC. Amino acid sequence: CASSPRRQGDNGYTF.

The chain links TRBV6-4 to TRBJ2-3; maybe TRBD2 (6 bases). V gave up 0 bases and J gave up 0 bases, with 10 bases separating them. CDR1 is MRHNA and CDR2 is SNTAGT in the germline V gene. The CDR3 runs 16 residues. The DNA for the CDR3 is TGTGCCAGCAGTGACTCGGCGGGGTCTAGCACAGATACGCAGTATTTT. Translation: CASSDSAGSSTDTQYF.

The rearrangement joins TRBV7-2 to TRBJ1-1; D not certain. V dropped 2 bases and J dropped 0 bases, with 7 bases sitting between them. Germline V gives CDR1 SGHTA, CDR2 FQGNSA. This CDR3 spans 14 amino acids. CDR3 bases: TGTGCCAGCAGCTTATTACCAGTGAACACTGAAGCTTTCTTT. Translation gives CASSLLPVNTEAFF. Full variable domain (missing parts from reference TRBV7-2 and TRBJ1-1): GAGVSQSPSNKVTEKGKDVELRCDPISGHTALYWYRQSLGQGLEFLIYFQGNSAPDKSGLPSDRFSAERTGGSVSTLTIQRTQQEDSAVYLCASSLLPVNTEAFFGQGTRLTVV.

The chain carries TRBV7-2 and TRBJ1-2; 8 nucleotides line up with TRBD1. Germline CDR1 is SGHTA and CDR2 is FQGNSA. CDR3 length: 15 residues. J lost 6 bases, V lost 5 bases, and 11 bases had no gene match. The CDR3 region has the DNA TGTGCCAGCAGCCTCCGGACAGGGTCGACGAATGGCTACACCTTC. The encoded protein is CASSLRTGSTNGYTF.